The 3 T cell receptor beta chains below come from one sample, sequenced in a study of regulatory T cells in long-lasting Graves disease. The time point was: persistent/refractory GD, antithyroid drugs over 5 years with positive TRAb. With RNA extracted from PBMCs as input, the TCR library was made. The TCR beta library used iRepertoire HTBI primers with Arm-PCR amplification of CDR3. TCRdb re-derived calls from the multiplex PCR reads in MiXCR, one entry per CDR3 protein. The table includes a few hundred thousand distinct CDR3 sequences, roughly 25% detected once. Sequencing used peripheral blood mononuclear cells (PBMCs), obtained when the disease was refractory, from a patient treated with antithyroid drugs. Receptor source: a woman between 40 and 50 years old with Graves disease.

The sample holds a few counts of this clonotype. The chain carries TRBV19 and TRBJ1-1; possible D gene TRBD1, 5 bases. This CDR3 has 15 amino acids. V was trimmed by 4 bases and J by 1 base, leaving 13 bases between them. From germline, CDR1 is LNHDA and CDR2 SQIVND (reference sequence). This CDR3 reads CASSNGRGRNTEAFF. In DNA, the CDR3 is TGTGCCAGTAGTAATGGGAGGGGACGGAACACTGAAGCTTTCTTT.

This clonotype was detected only a few times. This chain uses TRBV20-1 with TRBJ2-5; 10 nucleotides agree with TRBD2. Trimming removed 0 bases from V and 4 bases from J; junction bases left unmatched: 8. CDR3 length equals 16 residues. CDR1 is DFQATT and CDR2 is SNEGSKA in the germline V gene (reference sequence). The DNA for the CDR3 is TGCAGTGCTAGAGATATAAGCGGGAGGGCCGGAGAGACCCAGTACTTC. It specifies CSARDISGRAGETQYF.

Only a few counts were recorded for this clonotype. The rearrangement links TRBV3-1 to TRBJ1-2; no clear D. The V end was cut by 3 bases, the J end by 2 bases, with 10 bases between. This CDR3 comprises 14 residues. Germline lookup yields CDR1 LGHDT and CDR2 YNNKEL (reference sequence). The CDR3 spells CASSHIRRNYGYTF. The CDR3, as DNA: TGTGCCAGCAGCCATATTAGGAGGAACTATGGCTACACCTTC.